The 9 T cell receptor beta chains given below trace back to one sample, sequenced in a study of blood T cell repertoires in COVID-19. Measured with immunoSEQ multiplex PCR; TCRdb has only the in-frame clones, and not every one. This sample carries about 440,000 clones, roughly 89% of them seen once, and the ten largest clones take over 4%. What was sequenced was peripheral blood. These receptors all stem from a woman aged 30 to 39 with acute or convalescent COVID-19.

J is TRBJ1-2 and V is TRBV18; D gene uncertain. This CDR3 is built from 12 residues. Germline lookup yields CDR1 KGHSH and CDR2 LQKENI. Trimming removed 8 bases from V and 7 bases from J, with 14 bases in between. The CDR3: CASAEGYSGYTF. DNA of the CDR3: TGTGCCAGCGCTGAGGGCTACTCTGGCTACACCTTC.

The rearrangement uses TRBV7-3 and TRBJ1-1; no clear D gene. This CDR3 spans 14 amino acids. Trimming took off 4 bases at V and 5 bases at J, with 14 bases between the two ends. Germline V gene sequence: CDR1 SGHTA, CDR2 FQGTGA. CDR3 loop: CASSSRWRRTEAFF. In DNA, the CDR3 is TGTGCCAGCAGCTCCCGATGGAGGAGGACTGAAGCTTTCTTT. Complete variable domain (other parts from reference TRBV7-3 and TRBJ1-1): GAGVSQTPSNKVTEKGKYVELRCDPISGHTALYWYRQSLGQGPEFLIYFQGTGAADDSGLPNDRFFAVRPEGSVSTLKIQRTERGDSAVYLCASSSRWRRTEAFFGQGTRLTVV.

The chain recombines TRBV20-1 with TRBJ2-5, with D possibly matching TRBD2 (5 bases). The CDR3 loop spans 14 amino acids. Trimming shortened V by 3 bases and J by 0 bases, and 11 bases separated the two germline ends. CDR1 and CDR2 (germline): DFQATT, SNEGSKA (reference sequence). The CDR3 sequence is CSASPTEDQETQYF. The CDR3 DNA is TGCAGTGCTAGTCCCACGGAGGACCAAGAGACCCAGTACTTC.

V is TRBV10-2 and J is TRBJ2-7; no clear D. The CDR3 consists of 14 residues. Trimming shortened V by 3 bases and J by 6 bases, and 15 bases separated the two germline ends. CDR1 is WSHSY, CDR2 SAAADI, per germline. The CDR3: CASSDLERGTEQYF. The CDR3 coding sequence is TGCGCCAGCAGTGATCTGGAACGAGGTACCGAGCAGTACTTC.

This chain links TRBV19 with TRBJ2-7, with D tentatively TRBD2 (7 bases). The CDR3 covers 12 residues. Germline values: CDR1 LNHDA, CDR2 SQIVND (reference sequence). V was cut by 8 bases and J by 2 bases, with 10 bases left in between. The CDR3 protein is CASRGAPYEQYF. CDR3 bases: TGTGCCAGTCGGGGGGCCCCCTACGAGCAGTACTTC.

This clone showed up just once. The V gene is TRBV28, the J gene TRBJ2-6; TRBD1 matches 9 bases. The CDR3 covers 17 residues. The germline gives CDR1 MDHEN, CDR2 SYDVKM. Losses at the gene ends were 5 bases for V and 0 bases for J; bases not matched to a gene: 5. The CDR3 spells CASSPRTGASGANVLTF. The CDR3, as DNA: TGTGCCAGCAGTCCCCGGACAGGGGCCTCTGGGGCCAACGTCCTGACTTTC.

The CDR3 DNA reads as TGTGCCACCGGAAAGGGGTTAAGAAATGAGCAGTTCTTC. As protein: CATGKGLRNEQFF. V gene TRBV24-1 combines with J gene TRBJ2-1, with a possible D match to TRBD1 (5 bases). The CDR3 is 13 residues long. V was pared by 9 bases and J by 7 bases, with 15 bases between. Germline V gene lookup returns CDR1 KGHDR and CDR2 SFDVKD.

CDR3 nucleotides: TGTGCCAGCAATAGACAGGGGGGCACCGGGGAGCTGTTTTTT. It encodes CASNRQGGTGELFF. The gene calls are TRBV6-5 and TRBJ2-2, with 9 bases aligning to TRBD1. This CDR3 comprises 14 residues. The junction had 4 bases not matched to a gene; V was cut back by 7 bases and J by 4 bases. Germline V lookup: CDR1 MNHEY, CDR2 SVGAGI.

The chain employs TRBV5-1 and TRBJ2-6; D not resolved. Germline CDR1 is SGHRS and CDR2 is YFSETQ. The CDR3 runs to 15 residues. V was clipped by 1 base and J by 4 bases, with 9 bases between them. CDR3 nucleotides: TGCGCCAGCAGCTTGAATCTGGCAGGGGCCAACGTCCTGACTTTC. It specifies CASSLNLAGANVLTF.